What follows describes a single TCR beta chain. Its antigen is unidentified. These data originate in a study of cytomegalovirus exposure and HLA in healthy donors. General observations from the study: Cytomegalovirus-associated TCR beta chains were listed, numbering more than 150. Both high specificity and high sensitivity reportedly marked the classifier's diagnosis of cytomegalovirus status.

This CDR3 region has 15 residues. Trimming stripped 6 bases from V and 7 bases from J, with 19 bases between. Germline assignment: CDR1 KGHSH and CDR2 LQKENI. Sequenced by immunoSEQ multiplex PCR; TCRdb stores in-frame clones only, minus some. The sample lists fewer than 200,000 clones; 70% to 90% were seen once. The sequenced sample was PBMCs. The V and J genes are TRBV18 and TRBJ2-1; the D gene is possibly TRBD1 (6 bases). The TCR originated in a young woman in good health and CMV-seronegative. DNA of the CDR3: TGTGCCAGCTCGCAGAAAACAGGGCTGGGAAATGAGCAGTTCTTC. The encoded protein is CASSQKTGLGNEQFF.